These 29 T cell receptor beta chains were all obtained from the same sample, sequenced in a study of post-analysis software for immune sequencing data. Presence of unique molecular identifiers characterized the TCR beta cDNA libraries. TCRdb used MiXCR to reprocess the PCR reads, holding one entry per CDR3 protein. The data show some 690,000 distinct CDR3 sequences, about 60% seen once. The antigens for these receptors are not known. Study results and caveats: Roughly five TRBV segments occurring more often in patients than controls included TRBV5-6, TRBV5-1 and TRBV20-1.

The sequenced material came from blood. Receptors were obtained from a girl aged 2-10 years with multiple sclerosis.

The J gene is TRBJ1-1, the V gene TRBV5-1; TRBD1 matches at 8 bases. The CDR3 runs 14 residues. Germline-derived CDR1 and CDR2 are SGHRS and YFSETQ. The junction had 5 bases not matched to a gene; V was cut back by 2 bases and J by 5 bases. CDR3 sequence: CASSLGQGWTEAFF. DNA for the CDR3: TGCGCCAGCAGCTTAGGACAGGGATGGACTGAAGCTTTCTTT.

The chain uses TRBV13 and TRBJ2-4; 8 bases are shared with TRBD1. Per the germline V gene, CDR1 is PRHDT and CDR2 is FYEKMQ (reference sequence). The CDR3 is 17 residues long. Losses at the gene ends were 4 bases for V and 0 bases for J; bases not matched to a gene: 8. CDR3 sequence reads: CASSSIGTGRAKNIQYF. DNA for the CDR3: TGTGCCAGCAGCTCAATCGGGACAGGCCGAGCCAAAAACATTCAGTACTTC.

This CDR3 is CASSFDRADGYTF. CDR3 DNA: TGTGCCAGCAGTTTTGACAGGGCGGATGGCTACACCTTC. The V and J genes are TRBV12-3 or TRBV12-4 and TRBJ1-2; 7 nucleotides line up with TRBD1. The length of the CDR3 is 13 residues. Trimming took 3 bases from V and 6 from J; bases not matched to a gene: 4.

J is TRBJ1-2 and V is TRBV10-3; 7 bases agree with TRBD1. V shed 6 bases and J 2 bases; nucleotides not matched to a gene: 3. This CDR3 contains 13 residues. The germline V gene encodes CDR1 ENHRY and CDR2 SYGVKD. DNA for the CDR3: TGTGCCATCAGGGAGACAGGGAACTATGGCTACACCTTC. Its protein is CAIRETGNYGYTF.

Here the CDR3 reads CASSLHGLPPKAFF. CDR3 coding DNA: TGTGCCAGCAGTCTCCACGGACTACCGCCCAAAGCTTTCTTT. The V call is TRBV2, the J call TRBJ1-1, with D unclear. Germline values: CDR1 SNHLY, CDR2 FYNNEI. This CDR3 spans 14 amino acids. Trimming took 5 bases from V and 9 from J, leaving 19 bases between them.

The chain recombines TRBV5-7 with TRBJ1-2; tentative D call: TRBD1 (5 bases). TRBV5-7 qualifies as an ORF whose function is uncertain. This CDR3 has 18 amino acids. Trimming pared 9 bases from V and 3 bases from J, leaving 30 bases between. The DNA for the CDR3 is TGTGCCAACCGCCCCACAGGACACCAAGGGACGGATGACTATGGCTACACCTTC. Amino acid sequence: CANRPTGHQGTDDYGYTF.

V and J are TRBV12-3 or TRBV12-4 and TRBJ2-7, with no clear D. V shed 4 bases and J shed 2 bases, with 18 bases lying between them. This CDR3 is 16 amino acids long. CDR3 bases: TGTGCCAGCAGTTCAGGAAGCGAGGTCCTCCCCTACGAGCAGTACTTC. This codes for CASSSGSEVLPYEQYF.

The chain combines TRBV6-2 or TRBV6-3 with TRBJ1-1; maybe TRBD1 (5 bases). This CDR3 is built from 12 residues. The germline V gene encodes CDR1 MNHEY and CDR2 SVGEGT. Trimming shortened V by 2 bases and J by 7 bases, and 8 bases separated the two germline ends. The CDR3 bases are TGTGCCAGCAGTTACGGGACTGATGAAGCTTTCTTT. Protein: CASSYGTDEAFF.

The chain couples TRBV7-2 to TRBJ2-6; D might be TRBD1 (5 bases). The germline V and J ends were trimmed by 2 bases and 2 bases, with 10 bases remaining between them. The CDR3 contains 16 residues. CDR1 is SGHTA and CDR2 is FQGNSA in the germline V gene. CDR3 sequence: CASSLKGSPGANVLTF. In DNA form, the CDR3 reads TGTGCCAGCAGCTTAAAGGGGTCCCCTGGGGCCAACGTCCTGACTTTC.

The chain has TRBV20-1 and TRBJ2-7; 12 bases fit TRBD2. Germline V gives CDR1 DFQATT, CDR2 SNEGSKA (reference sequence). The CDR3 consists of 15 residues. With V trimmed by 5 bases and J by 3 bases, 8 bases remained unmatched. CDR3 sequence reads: CSALGGTSGFYEQYF. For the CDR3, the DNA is TGCAGTGCTCTAGGGGGGACTAGCGGGTTCTACGAGCAGTACTTC.

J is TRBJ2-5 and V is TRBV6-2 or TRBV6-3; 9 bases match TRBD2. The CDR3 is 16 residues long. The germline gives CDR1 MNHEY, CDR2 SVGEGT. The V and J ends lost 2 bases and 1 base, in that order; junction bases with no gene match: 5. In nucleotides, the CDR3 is TGTGCCAGCAGTTACCAGCGGGGGGCGATCCAAGAGACCCAGTACTTC. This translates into CASSYQRGAIQETQYF.

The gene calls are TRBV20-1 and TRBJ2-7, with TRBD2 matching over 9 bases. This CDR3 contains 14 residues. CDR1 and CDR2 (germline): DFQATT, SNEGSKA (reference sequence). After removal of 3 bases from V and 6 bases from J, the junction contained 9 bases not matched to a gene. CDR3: CSASGSGLAFEQYF. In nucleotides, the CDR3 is TGCAGTGCTAGTGGATCGGGACTAGCTTTCGAGCAGTACTTC.

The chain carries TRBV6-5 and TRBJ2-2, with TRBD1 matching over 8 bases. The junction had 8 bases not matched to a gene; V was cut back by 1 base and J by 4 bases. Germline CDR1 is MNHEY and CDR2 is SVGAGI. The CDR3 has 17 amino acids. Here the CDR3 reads CASSYYQGAFSTGELFF. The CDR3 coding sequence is TGTGCCAGCAGTTACTATCAGGGGGCATTTAGCACCGGGGAGCTGTTTTTT.

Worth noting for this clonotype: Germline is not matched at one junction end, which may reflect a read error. The CDR3, as DNA: TGCAGTGCTAGAGGGACAGGGGTTAATTCACCCCACCACTTT. Protein sequence: CSARGTGVNSPHHF. The rearrangement joins TRBV20-1 to TRBJ1-6, with 9 bases aligning to TRBD1. The CDR3 extends over 14 amino acids. Looked up from germline, CDR1 is DFQATT and CDR2 is SNEGSKA (reference sequence).

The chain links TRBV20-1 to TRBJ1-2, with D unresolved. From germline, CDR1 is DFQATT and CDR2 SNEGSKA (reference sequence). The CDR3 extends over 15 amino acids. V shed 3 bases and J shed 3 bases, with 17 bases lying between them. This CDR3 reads CSARPPREGDYGYTF. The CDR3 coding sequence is TGCAGTGCTAGGCCCCCCCGGGAGGGAGACTATGGCTACACCTTC.

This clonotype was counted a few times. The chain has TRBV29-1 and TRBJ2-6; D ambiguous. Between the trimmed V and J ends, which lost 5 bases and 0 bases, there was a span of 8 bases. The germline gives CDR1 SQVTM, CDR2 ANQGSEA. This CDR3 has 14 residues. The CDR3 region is CSVRPASGANVLTF. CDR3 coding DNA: TGCAGCGTTCGCCCAGCCTCTGGGGCCAACGTCCTGACTTTC.

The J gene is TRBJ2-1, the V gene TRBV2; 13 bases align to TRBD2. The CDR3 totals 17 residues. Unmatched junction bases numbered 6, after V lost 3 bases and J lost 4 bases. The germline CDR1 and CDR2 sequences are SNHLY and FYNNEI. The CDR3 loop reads CASSEGGLAGSYNEQFF. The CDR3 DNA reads TGTGCCAGCAGTGAGGGGGGACTAGCGGGATCTTACAATGAGCAGTTCTTC.

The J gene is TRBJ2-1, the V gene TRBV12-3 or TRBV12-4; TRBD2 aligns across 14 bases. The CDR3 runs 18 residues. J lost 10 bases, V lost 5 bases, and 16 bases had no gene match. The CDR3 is CASSPRLAGGPLVVEQFF. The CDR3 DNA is TGTGCCAGCAGTCCAAGACTAGCGGGGGGGCCATTGGTAGTCGAGCAGTTCTTC.

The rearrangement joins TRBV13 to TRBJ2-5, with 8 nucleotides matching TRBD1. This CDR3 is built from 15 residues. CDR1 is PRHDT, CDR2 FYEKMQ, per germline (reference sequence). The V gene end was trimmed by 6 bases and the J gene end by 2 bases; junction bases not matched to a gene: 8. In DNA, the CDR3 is TGTGCCAGCAGAGCGACCGGGACAGGACAAGAGACCCAGTACTTC. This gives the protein CASRATGTGQETQYF. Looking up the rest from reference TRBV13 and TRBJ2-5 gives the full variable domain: AAGVIQSPRHLIKEKRETATLKCYPIPRHDTVYWYQQGPGQDPQFLISFYEKMQSDKGSIPDRFSAQQFSDYHSELNMSSLELGDSALYFCASRATGTGQETQYFGPGTRLLVL.

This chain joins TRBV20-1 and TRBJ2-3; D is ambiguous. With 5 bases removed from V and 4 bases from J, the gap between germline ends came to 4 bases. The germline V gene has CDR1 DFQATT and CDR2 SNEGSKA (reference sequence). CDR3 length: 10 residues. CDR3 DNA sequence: TGCAGTGCTGACGCAGATACGCAGTATTTT. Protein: CSADADTQYF.

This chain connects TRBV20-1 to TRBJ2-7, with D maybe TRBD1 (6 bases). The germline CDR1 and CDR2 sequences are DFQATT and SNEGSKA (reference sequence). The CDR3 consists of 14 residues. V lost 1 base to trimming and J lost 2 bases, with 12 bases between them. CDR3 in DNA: TGCAGTGCTAGAGTTAGGACAGATGCCTACGAGCAGTACTTC. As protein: CSARVRTDAYEQYF.

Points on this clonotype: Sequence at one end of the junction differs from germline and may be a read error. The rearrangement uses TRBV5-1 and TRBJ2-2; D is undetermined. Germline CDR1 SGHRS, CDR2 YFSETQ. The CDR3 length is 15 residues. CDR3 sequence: CTSSLEVTNTGELFF. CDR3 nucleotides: TGCACCAGCAGCTTGGAAGTAACGAACACCGGGGAGCTGTTTTTT. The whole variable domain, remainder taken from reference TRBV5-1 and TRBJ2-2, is KAGVTQTPRYLIKTRGQQVTLSCSPISGHRSVSWYQQTPGQGLQFLFEYFSETQRNKGNFPGRFSGRQFSNSRSEMNVSTLELGDSALYLCTSSLEVTNTGELFFGEGSRLTVL.

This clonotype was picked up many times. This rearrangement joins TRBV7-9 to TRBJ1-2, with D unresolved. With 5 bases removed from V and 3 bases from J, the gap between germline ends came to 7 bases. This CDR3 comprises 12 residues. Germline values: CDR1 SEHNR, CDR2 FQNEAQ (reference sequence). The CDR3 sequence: CASSLRDYGYTF. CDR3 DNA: TGTGCCAGCAGCCTCCGGGACTATGGCTACACCTTC.

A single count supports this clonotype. The CDR3, as DNA: TGTGCCAGCAGTTACGACACTTCTCGGGGAAACACCATATATTTT. Amino acid sequence: CASSYDTSRGNTIYF. This chain connects TRBV6-5 to TRBJ1-3; D not resolved. This CDR3 spans 15 amino acids. Trimming shortened V by 2 bases and J by 4 bases, and 12 bases separated the two germline ends. Germline V gives CDR1 MNHEY, CDR2 SVGAGI.

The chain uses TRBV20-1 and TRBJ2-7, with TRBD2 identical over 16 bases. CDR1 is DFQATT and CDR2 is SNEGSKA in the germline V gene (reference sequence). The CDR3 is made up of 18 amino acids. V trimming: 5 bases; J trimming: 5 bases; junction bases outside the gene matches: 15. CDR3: CSAVPGQGTSGRENEQYF. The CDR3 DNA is TGCAGTGCTGTGCCGGGACAGGGGACTAGCGGGAGGGAAAACGAGCAGTACTTC.

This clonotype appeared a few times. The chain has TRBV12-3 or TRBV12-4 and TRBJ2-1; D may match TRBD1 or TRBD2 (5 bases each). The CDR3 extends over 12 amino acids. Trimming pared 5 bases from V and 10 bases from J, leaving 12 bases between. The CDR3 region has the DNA TGTGCCAGCAGTGGGGACGTGCGGGAGCAGTTCTTC. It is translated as CASSGDVREQFF.

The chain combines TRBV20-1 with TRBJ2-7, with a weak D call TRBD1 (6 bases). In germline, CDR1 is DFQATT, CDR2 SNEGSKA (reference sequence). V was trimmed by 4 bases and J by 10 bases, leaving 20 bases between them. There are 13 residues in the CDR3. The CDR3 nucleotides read TGCAGTGCTACTGGGACACGGAGCGAGGCCCAGTACTTC. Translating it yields CSATGTRSEAQYF.

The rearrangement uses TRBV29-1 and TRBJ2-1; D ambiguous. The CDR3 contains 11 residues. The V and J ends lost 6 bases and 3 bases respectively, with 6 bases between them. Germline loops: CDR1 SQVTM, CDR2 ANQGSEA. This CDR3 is CSVTHYNEQFF. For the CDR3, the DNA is TGCAGCGTCACTCACTACAATGAGCAGTTCTTC.

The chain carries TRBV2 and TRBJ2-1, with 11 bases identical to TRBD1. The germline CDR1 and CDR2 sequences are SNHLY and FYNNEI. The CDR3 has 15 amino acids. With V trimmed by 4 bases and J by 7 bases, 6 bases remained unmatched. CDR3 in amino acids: CASSGRTGGRNEQFF. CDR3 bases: TGTGCCAGCAGTGGACGGACAGGGGGCAGGAATGAGCAGTTCTTC.